The T cell receptor (beta chain) described here comes from a study of regulatory T cells in long-lasting Graves disease. Study observations and caveats: Persistent disease exhibited a predilection for TRBV28, TRBJ1-2 and TRBJ2-5.

The V end lost 10 bases, the J end lost 3 bases, and 9 bases lay between the germline ends. In germline, CDR1 is LGHDT, CDR2 YNNKEL (reference sequence). The CDR3 covers 11 residues. Building of the TCR beta libraries involved iRepertoire HTBI primers and Arm-PCR of CDR3 regions. TCRdb fed the multiplex PCR reads into MiXCR, producing one record per CDR3 protein. The sample has roughly 560,000 distinct CDR3 sequences, around 15% seen once. This clonotype was found many times. Its antigen is unknown. Time point meaning: newly diagnosed GD, antithyroid drugs for less than 3 months. From PBMCs, RNA was extracted and then used to make the TCR library. Those enrolled as patients came out of an endocrinology department in Xi'an, China. The data also belong to a second study, concerning T cells in Graves' hyperthyroidism and ophthalmopathy. That report notes: Hyperthyroidism was newly diagnosed in patients aged 18 to 65 (duration under 2 months). First-round RT-PCR with HTBI primers amplified the TCR CDR3 region.

Sequencing used peripheral blood mononuclear cells (PBMCs), obtained at new diagnosis, from a patient treated with antithyroid drugs. This chain joins TRBV3-1 and TRBJ1-1; D is unclear. This clonotype originated in a woman aged 35-65 years with Graves disease. The DNA for the CDR3 is TGTGCCACCCAAGGCCACACTGAAGCTTTCTTT. It is translated as CATQGHTEAFF.